This TCR beta chain derives from a study of beta chain features in type 1 diabetes. Study information: Examination covered some 110,000,000 sorted cells spanning all samples.

Whole-study results and caveats: The study found that naive, central memory and Treg TCRB repertoires appeared more similar in patients than in healthy donors.

V lost 0 bases to trimming and J lost 1 base, with 9 bases between them. Germline CDR1 GTSNPN, CDR2 SVGIG (reference sequence). The CDR3 is 14 amino acids. This clone was counted a few times. Antigen: not known. Every bit of the isolated RNA underwent reverse transcription, so sequencing read expressed TCRB transcripts. TCRdb's table, derived via immunoSEQ multiplex PCR, lists solely in-frame clones and lacks some. Of fewer than 500,000 clones listed, roughly 14% are singletons. Sequenced sample: naive CD4+ T cells from blood. The clonotype comes from a man aged 25 to 40 in good health. The J gene is TRBJ2-5, the V gene TRBV30, with no clear D. The CDR3, as DNA: TGTGCCTGGAGTGTACTGGGGTTCCAAGAGACCCAGTACTTC. Its protein is CAWSVLGFQETQYF.